The 10 T cell receptor beta chains in this list originate from one sample, sequenced in a study of blood T cell repertoires in COVID-19 (dated by TCRdb to the early 2020s). The protocol used for the library was the immunoSEQ multiplex PCR assay. TCRdb limited this immuneACCESS table to in-frame rearrangements with V and J called. A share of clones is missing; checked studies link under half to unresolved V genes, and the rest is unexplained. In all, the sample holds 70,000 to 80,000 clones, and roughly 87% of those were seen once. More than 5.5% of the sample rests with the top ten. The sequenced sample consisted of peripheral blood. The receptors originated from a woman aged 50 to 65 with acute or convalescent COVID-19.

V and J are TRBV27 and TRBJ2-2, with 10 bases that match TRBD2. J was trimmed by 4 bases and V by 5 bases; bases with no gene match: 10. The CDR3 contains 17 residues. Per germline, CDR1 MNHEY and CDR2 SMNVEV (reference sequence). CDR3 nucleotides: TGTGCCAGCAGTCCTAGCGGGGGCCCTTCGGGCACCGGGGAGCTGTTTTTT. Its protein is CASSPSGGPSGTGELFF.

The rearrangement joins TRBV5-1 to TRBJ2-7; TRBD2 agrees at 15 bases. CDR1 and CDR2 from the germline V gene are SGHRS and YFSETQ. The CDR3 spans 17 residues. Trimming cost V 4 bases and J 4 bases; bases outside gene matches: 9. The CDR3 region is CASSRQGTSGGTYEQYF. The CDR3 region has the DNA TGCGCCAGCAGCCGACAAGGGACTAGCGGGGGGACTTACGAGCAGTACTTC.

The V call is TRBV28, the J call TRBJ1-2; 10 positions agree with TRBD1. The germline CDR1 and CDR2 sequences are MDHEN and SYDVKM. V dropped 6 bases and J dropped 3; count of bases not matched to a gene: 4. The CDR3 has 14 amino acids. CDR3 residues: CASRGQGQDYGYTF. The CDR3, as DNA: TGTGCCAGCAGGGGACAGGGGCAGGACTATGGCTACACCTTC.

The CDR3 DNA sequence: TGTGCCACCAGCAGACTCAATGAGCAGTTCTTC. As protein: CATSRLNEQFF. The chain joins TRBV15 to TRBJ2-1; no firm D call. Trimming cost V 2 bases and J 6 bases, with 2 bases left between them. This CDR3 is 11 amino acids long. Germline CDR1 LNHNV, CDR2 YYDKDF (reference sequence).

The chain recombines TRBV30 with TRBJ1-6; TRBD1 aligns across 7 bases. Germline V gene sequence: CDR1 GTSNPN, CDR2 SVGIG (reference sequence). The CDR3 extends over 17 amino acids. V shed 2 bases and J 8 bases; nucleotides not matched to a gene: 15. This CDR3 is CAWSLQGSPSGDSPLHF. In DNA, the CDR3 is TGTGCCTGGAGTTTACAGGGGTCCCCCTCCGGTGATTCACCCCTCCACTTT.

The genes are TRBV7-9 and TRBJ1-4; D ambiguous. Per germline, CDR1 SEHNR and CDR2 FQNEAQ (reference sequence). V lost 8 bases and J 4 bases, leaving 17 bases between the germline ends. This CDR3 comprises 15 residues. CDR3 protein: CASGRGVFHNEKLFF. DNA of the CDR3: TGTGCCAGCGGTCGGGGAGTTTTCCATAATGAAAAACTGTTTTTT.

This chain links TRBV28 with TRBJ2-6; TRBD2 agrees at 8 bases. CDR3 length: 17 residues. V lost 5 bases to trimming and J lost 2 bases; unmatched junction nucleotides: 8. CDR1 and CDR2 (germline): MDHEN, SYDVKM. The CDR3 DNA is TGTGCCAGCAGTGTAGCGGGAACGGCGACTGGGGCCAACGTCCTGACTTTC. Its translation is CASSVAGTATGANVLTF.

This rearrangement joins TRBV7-9 to TRBJ1-4; TRBD1 aligns across 9 bases. Germline CDR1 reads SEHNR; CDR2 reads FQNEAQ (reference sequence). The CDR3 runs 16 residues. The junction had 10 bases not matched to a gene; V was cut back by 4 bases and J by 7 bases. The CDR3 region is CASSSTQGAISEKLFF. The CDR3 DNA reads as TGTGCCAGCAGCTCAACACAGGGGGCCATCTCTGAAAAACTGTTTTTT.

This chain links TRBV5-1 with TRBJ2-1; D remains unclear. This CDR3 is 13 amino acids long. Germline CDR1 SGHRS, CDR2 YFSETQ. V lost 0 bases, J lost 6 bases, and 7 bases lay in between. The CDR3 coding sequence is TGCGCCAGCAGCTTGGGACATACCAATGAGCAGTTCTTC. It is translated as CASSLGHTNEQFF.

This clone was detected only once. J is TRBJ1-1 and V is TRBV14; 9 bases map to TRBD1. Per the germline V gene, CDR1 is SGHDN and CDR2 is FVKESK. This CDR3 is 16 amino acids long. The V gene end was trimmed by 4 bases and the J gene end by 4 bases; junction bases not matched to a gene: 10. The CDR3 DNA sequence: TGTGCCAGCAGCCCCGCCGGGACAGGGATCGGCACTGAAGCTTTCTTT. This translates into CASSPAGTGIGTEAFF.